This TCR beta chain stems from a study of human T cells and chemical hapten exposure. Looking at the study overall: Small pooled library volume differences chiefly drove per-sample TCR yield variation.

Extraction of total RNA was performed on unfractionated whole blood. The study's findings and limits: Sensitizing to DPC left TCRs with a frequency above 1 in 1000 unaltered.

Germline V gives CDR1 SGHRS, CDR2 YFSETQ. The CDR3 is made up of 16 amino acids. V gave up 3 bases and J gave up 2 bases; unmatched junction bases: 8. This clonotype has a count of ten or more. Its antigen is currently unknown. The study's library attached unique molecular identifiers to single cDNA molecules. Original processing methods: With a range of roughly 20,000 to 690,600, the median per sample was 95,638 TCRs. TCRdb passed the 5' RACE reads through MiXCR, listing each CDR3 protein once. The V and J calls and clone size are TCRdb's, not the authors'. This sample has some 150,000 distinct CDR3 sequences, with around 4% found just once.

This chain links TRBV5-1 with TRBJ2-3; TRBD2 matches 8 bases. The clonotype originates from a female donor in good health. The CDR3 sequence: CASSSLSGAFTDTQYF. The DNA for the CDR3 is TGCGCCAGCAGCTCCCTTAGCGGGGCGTTCACAGATACGCAGTATTTT.